Following are 17 T cell receptor beta chains from one sample sequenced in a study of regulatory T cells in long-lasting Graves disease. Construction of the TCR beta libraries employed iRepertoire HTBI primers in conjunction with Arm-PCR of CDR3 regions. TCRdb itself ran the multiplex PCR reads through MiXCR, one entry per CDR3 protein. The table shows approximately 360,000 distinct CDR3 sequences, with approximately 12% occurring only once. The time point was: newly diagnosed GD, antithyroid drugs for less than 3 months. Extracted PBMC RNA gave rise to the TCR library. These data also formed part of another study, on T cells in Graves' hyperthyroidism and ophthalmopathy.

The sequenced sample was peripheral blood mononuclear cells (PBMCs), obtained at new diagnosis, from a patient treated with antithyroid drugs. All receptors derive from a woman aged 18-29 years with Graves disease.

This clonotype has at least ten counts. This chain connects TRBV6-1 to TRBJ2-7; 7 nucleotides match TRBD2. The germline gives CDR1 MNHNS, CDR2 SASEGT. V lost 8 bases, J lost 2 bases, and 6 bases stayed unmatched. CDR3 length: 13 residues. CDR3 amino acids: CASRTGGPYEQYF. The CDR3 DNA sequence: TGTGCCAGCCGGACGGGGGGACCCTACGAGCAGTACTTC.

This chain uses TRBV6-2 or TRBV6-3 with TRBJ1-5; weak D call: TRBD1 (6 bases). The CDR3 covers 13 residues. From germline, CDR1 is MNHEY and CDR2 SVGEGT. Deletions cut 8 bases from V and 3 bases from J, with 11 bases between. The CDR3 coding sequence is TGTGCCAGCGGTCACAGGGACAATCAGCCCCAGCATTTT. Amino acid sequence: CASGHRDNQPQHF.

The J gene is TRBJ1-2, the V gene TRBV30; D gene unclear. Germline V gene sequence: CDR1 GTSNPN, CDR2 SVGIG (reference sequence). V lost 0 bases, J lost 0 bases, and 14 bases lay in between. The CDR3 length is 16 residues. The CDR3 protein is CAWSVPGKGANYGYTF. CDR3 coding DNA: TGTGCCTGGAGTGTCCCCGGAAAAGGCGCTAACTATGGCTACACCTTC.

The V and J genes are TRBV7-9 and TRBJ1-6, with no clear D. Germline CDR1 is SEHNR and CDR2 is FQNEAQ (reference sequence). The V end lost 1 base, the J end lost 6 bases, and 7 bases lay between the germline ends. The CDR3 sequence is 14 residues long. The CDR3 region is CASSLVSLNSPLHF. CDR3 nucleotide sequence: TGTGCCAGCAGCTTAGTTAGTCTTAATTCACCCCTCCACTTT.

This clonotype was picked up many times. CDR3 DNA sequence: TGTGCCAGCAGCTTCCCTGCCTACGAGCAGTACGTC. Translated: CASSFPAYEQYV. The chain employs TRBV5-5 and TRBJ2-7; D gene uncertain. This CDR3 has 12 residues. Germline V lookup: CDR1 SGHKS, CDR2 YYEKEE (reference sequence). Deletions cut 2 bases from V and 2 bases from J, with 5 bases between.

The V gene is TRBV20-1, the J gene TRBJ1-6; tentative D call: TRBD1 (5 bases). The germline gives CDR1 DFQATT, CDR2 SNEGSKA (reference sequence). The CDR3 runs to 15 residues. Between the trimmed V and J ends, which lost 6 bases and 5 bases, there was a span of 17 bases. The CDR3 loop is CSATLGVLNNSPLHF. In nucleotides, the CDR3 is TGCAGTGCCACCCTGGGGGTCCTGAATAATTCACCCCTCCACTTT.

This clonotype turned up a few times. The conserved phenylalanine or tryptophan is not found at the CDR3 terminus, so this likely reflects a read error. V is TRBV5-1 and J is TRBJ2-1; 8 bases agree with TRBD2. CDR3 length: 15 residues. The V gene end was trimmed by 0 bases and the J gene end by 4 bases; junction bases not matched to a gene: 3. Germline loops: CDR1 SGHRS, CDR2 YFSETQ. This CDR3 reads CASSLVLAGYNEQFL. The CDR3 nucleotides read TGCGCCAGCAGCTTGGTTCTAGCGGGTTACAATGAGCAGTTCCTC.

This clonotype was seen ten or more times. The chain uses TRBV29-1 and TRBJ2-1; 13 bases are a match to TRBD2. The J segment lost 2 bases and the V segment lost 4 bases, leaving 11 bases of the junction unmatched. The germline gives CDR1 SQVTM, CDR2 ANQGSEA. The CDR3 contains 18 residues. CDR3 sequence: CSVVGLAGDRSTYNEQFF. In DNA form, the CDR3 reads TGCAGCGTTGTTGGACTAGCGGGAGATAGGTCAACCTACAATGAGCAGTTCTTC.

Of note for this clonotype: A clone one base away is much larger, so this may be a read error. The chain links TRBV7-8 to TRBJ2-3; D possibly corresponds to TRBD1 (5 bases). V was pared by 6 bases and J by 6 bases, with 7 bases between. This CDR3 comprises 11 residues. Per germline, CDR1 SGHVS and CDR2 FQNEAQ. The CDR3 sequence: CASSNRDTQYF. CDR3 nucleotide sequence: TGTGCCAGCAGTAACAGGGATACGCAGTATTTT.

The CDR3 DNA is TGCGCCAGCAGCCACCTAACCGGGACTAGCGACACAGATACGCAGTATTTT. It specifies CASSHLTGTSDTDTQYF. The rearrangement joins TRBV4-3 to TRBJ2-3; TRBD2 agrees at 10 bases. This CDR3 has 17 residues. CDR1 LGHNA and CDR2 YSLEER come from the germline V gene. V lost 3 bases to trimming and J lost 2 bases; unmatched junction nucleotides: 8.

This clonotype was detected ten times or more. The chain uses TRBV13 and TRBJ2-5; tentatively, D is TRBD1 or TRBD2 (5 bases each). CDR3 length: 14 residues. Germline loops: CDR1 PRHDT, CDR2 FYEKMQ (reference sequence). Trimming removed 4 bases from V and 6 bases from J, with 15 bases in between. In DNA form, the CDR3 reads TGTGCCAGCAGCTCATTGACTGGGGGAAAGACCCAGTACTTC. It is translated as CASSSLTGGKTQYF.

The table lists this clonotype with many counts. V is TRBV12-3 or TRBV12-4 and J is TRBJ2-1; 14 nucleotides line up with TRBD2. The CDR3 runs 15 residues. Trimming took 5 bases from V and 7 from J; bases not matched to a gene: 4. The CDR3 is CASSQTSGGENEQFF. The CDR3, as DNA: TGTGCCAGCAGTCAGACTAGCGGGGGGGAAAATGAGCAGTTCTTC.

As for this clonotype: The junction shows a germline mismatch at one end, possibly a read error. CDR3 coding DNA: TGCGCCAGCAGCCAGCGGGACAGGATGTACGAGCAGTACTTC. Encoded protein: CASSQRDRMYEQYF. The chain joins TRBV11-2 to TRBJ2-7, with D maybe TRBD1 (8 bases). CDR1 and CDR2 (germline): SGHAT, FQNNGV. This CDR3 has 14 amino acids.

This clonotype was observed at least ten times. This chain links TRBV3-1 with TRBJ2-7; a weak D match, TRBD2 (5 bases). Germline-derived CDR1 and CDR2 are LGHDT and YNNKEL (reference sequence). CDR3 size: 14 residues. Trimming removed 4 bases at V and 7 bases at J, with 17 bases between. The CDR3 is CASSLEEGTGEQYF. The CDR3 DNA reads TGTGCCAGCAGCCTTGAAGAGGGCACGGGGGAGCAGTACTTC.

This clonotype was seen many times. The rearrangement joins TRBV25-1 to TRBJ1-1; 10 bases map to TRBD1. This CDR3 comprises 15 residues. CDR1 and CDR2 (germline): MGHDK, SYGVNS. J gave up 1 base and V 7 bases, and 6 bases lay outside the gene matches. CDR3 nucleotides: TGTGCCAGCACACGGACAGGGGGAAAGAACACTGAAGCTTTCTTT. Translated, it gives CASTRTGGKNTEAFF. Full variable domain (remainder filled in from reference TRBV25-1 and TRBJ1-1): EADIYQTPRYLVIGTGKKITLECSQTMGHDKMYWYQQDPGMELHLIHYSYGVNSTEKGDLSSESTVSRIRTEHFPLTLESARPSHTSQYLCASTRTGGKNTEAFFGQGTRLTVV.

This clonotype was counted ten times or more. The chain has TRBV6-2 or TRBV6-3 and TRBJ2-7; D unclear. V was trimmed by 6 bases and J by 4 bases, leaving 16 bases between them. The length of the CDR3 is 14 residues. The germline V gene has CDR1 MNHEY and CDR2 SVGEGT. The CDR3 spells CASSPNGAVYEQYV. The DNA for the CDR3 is TGTGCCAGCAGCCCAAACGGAGCCGTATACGAGCAGTACGTC.

The gene calls are TRBV7-2 and TRBJ1-3; D uncertain. The CDR3 spans 14 residues. The ends were cut back, 8 bases at V and 0 bases at J, with 11 bases in the middle. Germline CDR1 SGHTA, CDR2 FQGNSA. The CDR3 bases are TGTGCCAGCCTCCCCCTGGCCTCTGGAAACACCATATATTTT. Encoded protein: CASLPLASGNTIYF.